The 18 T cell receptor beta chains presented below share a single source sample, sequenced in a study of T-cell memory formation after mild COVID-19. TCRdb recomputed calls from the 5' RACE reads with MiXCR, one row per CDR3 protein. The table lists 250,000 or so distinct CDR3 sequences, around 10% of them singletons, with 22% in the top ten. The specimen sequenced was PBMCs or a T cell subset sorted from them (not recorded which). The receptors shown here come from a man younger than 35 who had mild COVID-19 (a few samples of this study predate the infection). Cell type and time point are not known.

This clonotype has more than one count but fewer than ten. This chain's CDR3 is CSARTASETQYF. CDR3 bases: TGCAGTGCTAGGACTGCCAGCGAGACCCAGTACTTC. The chain couples TRBV20-1 to TRBJ2-5; D is uncertain. The CDR3 consists of 12 residues. The germline V gene encodes CDR1 DFQATT and CDR2 SNEGSKA (reference sequence). V dropped 3 bases and J dropped 5 bases, with 10 bases sitting between them.

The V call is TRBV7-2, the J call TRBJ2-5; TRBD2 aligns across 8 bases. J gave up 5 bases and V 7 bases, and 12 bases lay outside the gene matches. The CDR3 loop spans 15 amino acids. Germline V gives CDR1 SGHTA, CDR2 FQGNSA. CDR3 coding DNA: TGTGCCAGCACCGGGGAGCGGGGGTTGTGGGAGACCCAGTACTTC. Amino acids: CASTGERGLWETQYF. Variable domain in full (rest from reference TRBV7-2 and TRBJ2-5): GAGVSQSPSNKVTEKGKDVELRCDPISGHTALYWYRQSLGQGLEFLIYFQGNSAPDKSGLPSDRFSAERTGGSVSTLTIQRTQQEDSAVYLCASTGERGLWETQYFGPGTRLLVL.

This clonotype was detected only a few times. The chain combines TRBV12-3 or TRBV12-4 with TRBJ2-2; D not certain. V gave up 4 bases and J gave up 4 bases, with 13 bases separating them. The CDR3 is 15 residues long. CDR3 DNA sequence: TGTGCCAGCAGTTGGGGTGGGGATGGCACCGGGGAGCTGTTTTTT. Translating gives CASSWGGDGTGELFF.

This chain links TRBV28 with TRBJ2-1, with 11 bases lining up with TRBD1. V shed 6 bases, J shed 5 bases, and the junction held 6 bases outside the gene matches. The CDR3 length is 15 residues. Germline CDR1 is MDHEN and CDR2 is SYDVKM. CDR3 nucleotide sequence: TGTGCCAGCAGATGGGGGACAGGGGGAGACAATGAGCAGTTCTTC. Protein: CASRWGTGGDNEQFF.

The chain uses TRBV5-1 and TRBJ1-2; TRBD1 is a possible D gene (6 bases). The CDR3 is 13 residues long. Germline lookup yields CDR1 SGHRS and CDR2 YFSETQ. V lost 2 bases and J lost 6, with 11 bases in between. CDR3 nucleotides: TGCGCCAGCAGCTTCGGGGGCCCTGATGGCTACACCTTC. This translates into CASSFGGPDGYTF.

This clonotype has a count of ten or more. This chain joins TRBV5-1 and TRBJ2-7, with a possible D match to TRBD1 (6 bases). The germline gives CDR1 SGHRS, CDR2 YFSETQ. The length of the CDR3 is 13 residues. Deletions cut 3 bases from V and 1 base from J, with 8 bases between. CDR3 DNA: TGCGCCAGCAGCTATGGACAGTCCTACGAGCAGTACTTC. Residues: CASSYGQSYEQYF.

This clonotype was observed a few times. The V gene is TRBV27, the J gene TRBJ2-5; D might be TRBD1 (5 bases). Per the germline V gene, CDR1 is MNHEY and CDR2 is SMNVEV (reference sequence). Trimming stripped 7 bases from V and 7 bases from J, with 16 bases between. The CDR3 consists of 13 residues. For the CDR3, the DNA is TGTGCCAGCACCCCCCTAGGGCAGGGGACCCAGTACTTC. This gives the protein CASTPLGQGTQYF.

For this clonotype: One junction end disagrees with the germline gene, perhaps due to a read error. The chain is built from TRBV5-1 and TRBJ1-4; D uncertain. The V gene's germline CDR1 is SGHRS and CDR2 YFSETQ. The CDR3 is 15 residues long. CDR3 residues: CASSLYVPEDEKPFF. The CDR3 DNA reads TGCGCCAGCAGCTTGTACGTCCCAGAGGATGAAAAACCGTTTTTT. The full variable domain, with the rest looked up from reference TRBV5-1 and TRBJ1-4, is KAGVTQTPRYLIKTRGQQVTLSCSPISGHRSVSWYQQTPGQGLQFLFEYFSETQRNKGNFPGRFSGRQFSNSRSEMNVSTLELGDSALYLCASSLYVPEDEKPFFGSGTQLSVL.

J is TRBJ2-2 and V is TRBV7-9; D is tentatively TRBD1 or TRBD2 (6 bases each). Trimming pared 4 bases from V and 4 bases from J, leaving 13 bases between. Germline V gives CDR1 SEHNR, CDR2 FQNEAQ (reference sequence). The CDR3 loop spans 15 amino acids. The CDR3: CASSYGGPGTGELFF. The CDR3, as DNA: TGTGCCAGCAGCTATGGGGGGCCGGGCACCGGGGAGCTGTTTTTT.

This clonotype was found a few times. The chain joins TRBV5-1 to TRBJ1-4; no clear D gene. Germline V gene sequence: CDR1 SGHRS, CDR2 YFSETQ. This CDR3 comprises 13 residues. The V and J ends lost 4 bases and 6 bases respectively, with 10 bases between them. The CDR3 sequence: CASSPEGDEKLFF. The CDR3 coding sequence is TGCGCCAGCAGCCCCGAAGGTGATGAAAAACTGTTTTTT. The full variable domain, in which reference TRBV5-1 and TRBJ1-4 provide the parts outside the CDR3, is KAGVTQTPRYLIKTRGQQVTLSCSPISGHRSVSWYQQTPGQGLQFLFEYFSETQRNKGNFPGRFSGRQFSNSRSEMNVSTLELGDSALYLCASSPEGDEKLFFGSGTQLSVL.

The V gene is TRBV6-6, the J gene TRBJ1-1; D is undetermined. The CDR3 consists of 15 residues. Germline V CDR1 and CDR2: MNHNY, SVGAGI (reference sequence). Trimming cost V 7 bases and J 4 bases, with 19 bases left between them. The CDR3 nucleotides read TGTGCCAGCACCCGAGGGCTGGCAGCGGGCACTGAAGCTTTCTTT. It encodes CASTRGLAAGTEAFF.

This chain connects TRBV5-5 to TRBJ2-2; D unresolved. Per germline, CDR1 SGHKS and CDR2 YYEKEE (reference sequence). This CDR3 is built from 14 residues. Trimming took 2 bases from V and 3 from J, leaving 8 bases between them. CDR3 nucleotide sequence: TGTGCCAGCAGCTTCAGGCCCGACACCGGGGAGCTGTTTTTT. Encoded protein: CASSFRPDTGELFF. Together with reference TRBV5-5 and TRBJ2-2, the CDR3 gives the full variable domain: DAGVTQSPTHLIKTRGQQVTLRCSPISGHKSVSWYQQVLGQGPQFIFQYYEKEERGRGNFPDRFSARQFPNYSSELNVNALLLGDSALYLCASSFRPDTGELFFGEGSRLTVL.

The chain's CDR3 is CASSQYDKNIQYF. CDR3 coding DNA: TGTGCCAGCTCACAGTATGACAAAAACATTCAGTACTTC. The V gene is TRBV18, the J gene TRBJ2-4; no reliable D call. Trimming shortened V by 4 bases and J by 3 bases, and 7 bases separated the two germline ends. CDR1 and CDR2 from the germline V gene are KGHSH and LQKENI. The CDR3 length is 13 residues.

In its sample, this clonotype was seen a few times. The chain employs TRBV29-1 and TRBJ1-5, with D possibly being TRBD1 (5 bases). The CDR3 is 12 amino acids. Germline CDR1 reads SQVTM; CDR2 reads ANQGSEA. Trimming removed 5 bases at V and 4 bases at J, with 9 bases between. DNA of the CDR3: TGCAGCGTTCAGGGTGAAAATCAGCCCCAGCATTTT. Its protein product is CSVQGENQPQHF. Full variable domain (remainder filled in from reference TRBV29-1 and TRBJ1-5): SAVISQKPSRDICQRGTSLTIQCQVDSQVTMMFWYRQQPGQSLTLIATANQGSEATYESGFVIDKFPISRPNLTFSTLTVSNMSPEDSSIYLCSVQGENQPQHFGDGTRLSIL.

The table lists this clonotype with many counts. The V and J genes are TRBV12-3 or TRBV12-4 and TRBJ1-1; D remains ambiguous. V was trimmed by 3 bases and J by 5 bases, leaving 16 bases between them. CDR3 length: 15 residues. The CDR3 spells CASSLIEVLGTEAFF. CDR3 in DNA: TGTGCCAGCAGTTTGATCGAGGTACTTGGGACTGAAGCTTTCTTT.

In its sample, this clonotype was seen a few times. The CDR3 loop reads CASSSGLASHYEQYV. The CDR3 DNA reads as TGTGCCAGCAGCTCCGGACTAGCGTCCCACTACGAGCAGTACGTC. The J gene is TRBJ2-7, the V gene TRBV7-2; 9 nucleotides agree with TRBD2. CDR1 is SGHTA, CDR2 FQGNSA, per germline. Trimming took 4 bases from V and 3 from J; bases not matched to a gene: 7. The CDR3 has 15 amino acids.

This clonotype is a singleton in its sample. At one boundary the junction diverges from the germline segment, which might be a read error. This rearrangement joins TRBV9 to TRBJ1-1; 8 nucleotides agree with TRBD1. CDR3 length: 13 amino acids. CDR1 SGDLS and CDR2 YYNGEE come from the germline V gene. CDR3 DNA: TGTTCCAGCAACCCGACAGGGGACACTGAAGCTTTCTTT. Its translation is CSSNPTGDTEAFF.

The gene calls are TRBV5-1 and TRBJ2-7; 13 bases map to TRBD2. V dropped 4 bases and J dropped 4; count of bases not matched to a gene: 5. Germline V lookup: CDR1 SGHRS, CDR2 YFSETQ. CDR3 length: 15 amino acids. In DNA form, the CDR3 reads TGCGCCAGCAGCGAAGGGACTAGCGGGGAGTACGAGCAGTACGTC. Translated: CASSEGTSGEYEQYV.